This entry lists 29 T cell receptor beta chains sequenced from one sample in a study of blood T cell repertoires in COVID-19. Here immunoSEQ multiplex PCR was the method, and the copy in TCRdb shows in-frame clones only, minus some. The sample includes over 60,000 clones, approximately 73% of them seen just once. Sequencing was done on a sample of peripheral blood. The receptors here all came from a man between 60 and 75 years old with COVID-19, enrolled during active disease.

This chain joins TRBV5-6 and TRBJ2-1, with D unclear. This CDR3 comprises 14 residues. CDR1 is SGHDT and CDR2 is YYEEEE in the germline V gene. With 0 bases removed from V and 2 bases from J, the gap between germline ends came to 6 bases. The CDR3 bases are TGTGCCAGCAGCTTGGGTGGCCCCTACAATGAGCAGTTCTTC. Translated: CASSLGGPYNEQFF.

This rearrangement joins TRBV19 to TRBJ1-2; TRBD1 agrees at 9 bases. Germline V gives CDR1 LNHDA, CDR2 SQIVND (reference sequence). The J segment lost 6 bases and the V segment lost 5 bases, leaving 4 bases of the junction unmatched. The CDR3 length is 13 residues. The chain's CDR3 is CASSPRTGDGYTF. The DNA for the CDR3 is TGTGCCAGTAGTCCCCGGACAGGGGATGGCTACACCTTC.

CDR3 residues: CASSSPGLGYEQYF. The CDR3 bases are TGTGCCAGTAGTAGCCCGGGACTAGGCTACGAGCAGTACTTC. The gene calls are TRBV19 and TRBJ2-7, with 8 nucleotides matching TRBD2. CDR3 size: 14 residues. The J segment lost 3 bases and the V segment lost 4 bases, leaving 5 bases of the junction unmatched. The germline V gene has CDR1 LNHDA and CDR2 SQIVND (reference sequence).

The chain combines TRBV5-1 with TRBJ2-3, with 9 positions matching TRBD2. The CDR3 is made up of 16 amino acids. V lost 4 bases to trimming and J lost 4 bases; unmatched junction nucleotides: 10. CDR1 is SGHRS, CDR2 YFSETQ, per germline. The CDR3 coding sequence is TGCGCCAGCAGCCCGGCGGCGGGGGGGCACGCAGATACGCAGTATTTT. Translated, it gives CASSPAAGGHADTQYF.

This rearrangement joins TRBV29-1 to TRBJ2-1; 7 bases are shared with TRBD1. V dropped 6 bases and J dropped 9; count of bases not matched to a gene: 14. There are 14 residues in the CDR3. Germline CDR1 reads SQVTM; CDR2 reads ANQGSEA. The CDR3, as DNA: TGCAGCGTGGACCGGGCACAGGGGACGGGTGAGCAGTTCTTC. Translation: CSVDRAQGTGEQFF.

This clone was seen a handful of times. This chain connects TRBV11-3 to TRBJ1-1; tentatively, D is TRBD1 (5 bases). The CDR3 has 14 residues. Germline V gene sequence: CDR1 SGHNT, CDR2 YENEEA. The V gene lost 5 bases and the J gene lost 5 bases, with 15 bases spanning the gap. CDR3 amino acids: CASSLGTSRTEAFF. The CDR3 nucleotides are TGTGCCAGCAGCCTCGGGACTTCACGGACTGAAGCTTTCTTT.

The V and J genes are TRBV6-5 and TRBJ1-5; TRBD1 is a possible D gene (5 bases). Germline values: CDR1 MNHEY, CDR2 SVGAGI. CDR3 length equals 14 residues. Trimming took 7 bases from V and 9 from J, leaving 19 bases between them. The CDR3 DNA sequence: TGTGCCAGCACCCCTCTCGACAGCCAGGGGCCCCAGCATTTT. The encoded protein is CASTPLDSQGPQHF.

The chain combines TRBV19 with TRBJ1-2; possibly TRBD1 for D (5 bases). The CDR3 extends over 13 amino acids. The V gene lost 3 bases and the J gene lost 7 bases, with 12 bases spanning the gap. Germline V gene data show CDR1 as LNHDA and CDR2 as SQIVND (reference sequence). The CDR3: CASSIPGIGGYTF. DNA of the CDR3: TGTGCCAGTAGTATCCCAGGGATCGGTGGCTACACCTTC.

Only one count was recorded for this clone. The chain joins TRBV3-1 (or the pseudogene TRBV3-2) to TRBJ2-2; 16 bases map to TRBD2. J was trimmed by 2 bases and V by 5 bases; bases with no gene match: 5. This CDR3 has 18 amino acids. The germline V gene has CDR1 LGHDT and CDR2 YNNKEL (reference sequence). CDR3: CASSKGLAGGRNTGELFF. The CDR3 DNA is TGTGCCAGCAGCAAGGGACTAGCGGGAGGGCGAAACACCGGGGAGCTGTTTTTT.

This clone was counted once. V usage is TRBV11-3 and J usage is TRBJ2-2; 11 bases match TRBD1. The junction had 4 bases not matched to a gene; V was cut back by 5 bases and J by 5 bases. The CDR3 spans 15 residues. Germline V CDR1 and CDR2: SGHNT, YENEEA. DNA for the CDR3: TGTGCCAGCAGCACCGGGACAGGGGGAACCGGGGAGCTGTTTTTT. Its translation: CASSTGTGGTGELFF. Variable domain in full (rest from reference TRBV11-3 and TRBJ2-2): EAGVVQSPRYKIIEKKQPVAFWCNPISGHNTLYWYLQNLGQGPELLIRYENEEAVDDSQLPKDRFSAERLKGVDSTLKIQPAELGDSAVYLCASSTGTGGTGELFFGEGSRLTVL.

The chain carries TRBV30 and TRBJ1-3; maybe TRBD1 (5 bases). The germline V gene has CDR1 GTSNPN and CDR2 SVGIG (reference sequence). The V end was cut by 2 bases, the J end by 0 bases, with 8 bases between. The CDR3 length is 14 residues. This chain's CDR3 is CAWSLGLSGNTIYF. Written as DNA, the CDR3 is TGTGCCTGGAGTTTGGGACTCTCTGGAAACACCATATATTTT.

The rearrangement uses TRBV7-7 and TRBJ2-1, with TRBD2 matching 9 bases. Trimming at V came to 0 bases and at J to 9 bases, leaving 6 bases not matched to a gene. CDR3 length: 15 residues. The V gene's germline CDR1 is SSHAT and CDR2 FNYEAQ (reference sequence). The CDR3 is CASSLATSGGSEQFF. CDR3 bases: TGTGCCAGCAGCTTAGCGACTAGCGGAGGTAGTGAGCAGTTCTTC.

The chain carries TRBV7-7 and TRBJ2-5; D possibly corresponds to TRBD2 (6 bases). V dropped 4 bases and J dropped 2 bases, with 8 bases sitting between them. This CDR3 is built from 13 residues. From germline, CDR1 is SSHAT and CDR2 FNYEAQ (reference sequence). The DNA of the CDR3 is TGTGCCAGCAGCTGGACTATACAAGAGACCCAGTACTTC. Translating it yields CASSWTIQETQYF.

V is TRBV5-4 and J is TRBJ2-7; the D gene is possibly TRBD2 (6 bases). There are 14 residues in the CDR3. Germline assignment: CDR1 SGHNT and CDR2 YYREEE (reference sequence). The V end lost 4 bases, the J end lost 0 bases, and 11 bases lay between the germline ends. The CDR3 DNA sequence: TGTGCCAGCAGCCCGGCGGGGAACTCCTACGAGCAGTACTTC. This translates into CASSPAGNSYEQYF. The full variable domain, with the rest looked up from reference TRBV5-4 and TRBJ2-7, is ETGVTQSPTHLIKTRGQQVTLRCSSQSGHNTVSWYQQALGQGPQFIFQYYREEENGRGNFPPRFSGLQFPNYSSELNVNALELDDSALYLCASSPAGNSYEQYFGPGTRLTVT.

The chain combines TRBV29-1 with TRBJ2-6, with D uncertain. The CDR3 is 12 residues long. Germline V gene sequence: CDR1 SQVTM, CDR2 ANQGSEA. V lost 6 bases and J 0 bases, leaving 3 bases between the germline ends. The CDR3 region has the DNA TGCAGCGTCAGCTCTGGGGCCAACGTCCTGACTTTC. As protein: CSVSSGANVLTF.

This chain uses TRBV5-4 with TRBJ2-2, with D unclear. The CDR3 sequence is 14 residues long. The V end lost 3 bases, the J end lost 6 bases, and 12 bases lay between the germline ends. The germline V gene has CDR1 SGHNT and CDR2 YYREEE (reference sequence). CDR3 bases: TGTGCCAGCAGCTCGCTTAGTAACGCCGGGGAGCTGTTTTTT. Protein product: CASSSLSNAGELFF.

The genes are TRBV5-1 and TRBJ2-5, with 13 positions matching TRBD2. Trimming took 3 bases from V and 5 from J; bases not matched to a gene: 4. The CDR3 has 15 residues. In germline, CDR1 is SGHRS, CDR2 YFSETQ. CDR3 amino acids: CASSWGTSGIETQYF. The CDR3 DNA reads TGCGCCAGCAGCTGGGGGACTAGCGGGATTGAGACCCAGTACTTC.

V gene TRBV4-1 combines with J gene TRBJ2-7, with D maybe TRBD2 (6 bases). The CDR3 runs to 18 residues. The germline V gene encodes CDR1 MGHRA and CDR2 YSYEKL. Trimming pared 3 bases from V and 5 bases from J, leaving 26 bases between. As DNA, the CDR3 is TGCGCCAGCAGCCATCGGACATTTATAGCGGAGCAGGGCCACGAGCAGTACTTC. Translation gives CASSHRTFIAEQGHEQYF.

This clone showed up just once. The V gene is TRBV11-2, the J gene TRBJ1-6; D remains ambiguous. The CDR3 is 14 residues long. The V gene's germline CDR1 is SGHAT and CDR2 FQNNGV. The ends were cut back, 1 base at V and 10 bases at J, with 11 bases in the middle. Here the CDR3 reads CASSLAAGESPLHF. CDR3 in DNA: TGTGCCAGCAGCTTAGCGGCAGGTGAATCACCCCTCCACTTT.

The table lists this clone with a few counts. The chain carries TRBV12-5 and TRBJ1-6, with 9 bases matching TRBD1. Looked up from germline, CDR1 is LGHNT and CDR2 is FRNRAP. This CDR3 spans 16 amino acids. The V gene end was trimmed by 3 bases and the J gene end by 7 bases; junction bases not matched to a gene: 7. The CDR3 DNA reads as TGTGCTAGTGGTTTCTTGGGACAGGGAAGGAATTCACCCCTCCACTTT. This translates into CASGFLGQGRNSPLHF.

The CDR3, as DNA: TGTGCCAGTAGCCGACAGGGGGATGGCCGCGAGCAGTTCTTC. Its protein product is CASSRQGDGREQFF. The V call is TRBV19, the J call TRBJ2-1, with 9 positions matching TRBD1. Germline V CDR1 and CDR2: LNHDA, SQIVND (reference sequence). V shed 6 bases, J shed 10 bases, and the junction held 10 bases outside the gene matches. The CDR3 sequence is 14 residues long.

The chain carries TRBV19 and TRBJ1-5, with 7 positions matching TRBD1. Unmatched junction bases numbered 9, after V lost 6 bases and J lost 4 bases. The length of the CDR3 is 15 residues. Germline assignment: CDR1 LNHDA and CDR2 SQIVND (reference sequence). CDR3 in amino acids: CASSFKTGPNQPQHF. For the CDR3, the DNA is TGTGCCAGTAGCTTTAAGACAGGGCCAAATCAGCCCCAGCATTTT.

The rearrangement links TRBV11-2 to TRBJ1-3; TRBD1 is a possible D gene (5 bases). Germline CDR1 SGHAT, CDR2 FQNNGV. This CDR3 has 13 amino acids. V was cut by 5 bases and J by 4 bases, with 9 bases left in between. In DNA form, the CDR3 reads TGTGCCAGCAGCCCATGGGGCGGAAACACCATATATTTT. It specifies CASSPWGGNTIYF.

The chain links TRBV5-5 to TRBJ2-7, with D possibly matching TRBD1 (6 bases). CDR1 is SGHKS, CDR2 YYEKEE, per germline (reference sequence). This CDR3 spans 14 amino acids. V was cut by 0 bases and J by 6 bases, with 13 bases left in between. CDR3 DNA: TGTGCCAGCAGCTTGGGTACAGGGTCAGGCGAGCAGTACTTC. This codes for CASSLGTGSGEQYF.

This clone has a handful of counts. The chain recombines TRBV18 with TRBJ2-7, with a possible D match to TRBD1 (5 bases). With 4 bases removed from V and 2 bases from J, the gap between germline ends came to 15 bases. CDR1 and CDR2 (germline): KGHSH, LQKENI. The CDR3 is 15 amino acids. The CDR3: CASSRVGASTYEQYF. The CDR3 coding sequence is TGTGCCAGCTCACGGGTAGGGGCCTCCACCTACGAGCAGTACTTC. Full variable domain (missing parts from reference TRBV18 and TRBJ2-7): NAGVMQNPRHLVRRRGQEARLRCSPMKGHSHVYWYRQLPEEGLKFMVYLQKENIIDESGMPKERFSAEFPKEGPSILRIQQVVRGDSAAYFCASSRVGASTYEQYFGPGTRLTVT.

The V call is TRBV12-3 or TRBV12-4, the J call TRBJ2-2, with D uncertain. This CDR3 spans 13 amino acids. Trimming pared 6 bases from V and 6 bases from J, leaving 11 bases between. The CDR3 loop reads CASSPDRAGELFF. The DNA for the CDR3 is TGTGCCAGCAGCCCCGACCGGGCCGGGGAGCTGTTTTTT.

The chain recombines TRBV10-3 with TRBJ2-1, with 11 nucleotides matching TRBD1. V shed 10 bases and J 8 bases; nucleotides not matched to a gene: 13. The CDR3 consists of 15 residues. Germline CDR1 reads ENHRY; CDR2 reads SYGVKD. In DNA form, the CDR3 reads TGTGCCACCGGAAGCCCGGGACAGGGGGGGGATGAGCAGTTCTTC. It specifies CATGSPGQGGDEQFF.

The genes are TRBV9 and TRBJ2-1, with D unclear. The CDR3 extends over 16 amino acids. V lost 4 bases and J 10 bases, leaving 24 bases between the germline ends. The germline gives CDR1 SGDLS, CDR2 YYNGEE. The CDR3 loop reads CASSPSSLGSTREQFF. CDR3 DNA: TGTGCCAGCAGCCCATCGAGCCTCGGGTCTACAAGGGAGCAGTTCTTC. Variable domain in full (rest from reference TRBV9 and TRBJ2-1): DSGVTQTPKHLITATGQRVTLRCSPRSGDLSVYWYQQSLDQGLQFLIQYYNGEERAKGNILERFSAQQFPDLHSELNLSSLELGDSALYFCASSPSSLGSTREQFFGPGTRLTVL.

The J gene is TRBJ2-7, the V gene TRBV10-3, with 7 bases matching TRBD1. Germline trimming cut 6 bases from V and 2 bases from J; bases unmatched to any gene: 4. Germline loops: CDR1 ENHRY, CDR2 SYGVKD. The CDR3 is made up of 13 amino acids. CDR3 in amino acids: CAIRGTETYEQYF. The CDR3 DNA follows: TGTGCCATCAGGGGGACAGAGACCTACGAGCAGTACTTC.